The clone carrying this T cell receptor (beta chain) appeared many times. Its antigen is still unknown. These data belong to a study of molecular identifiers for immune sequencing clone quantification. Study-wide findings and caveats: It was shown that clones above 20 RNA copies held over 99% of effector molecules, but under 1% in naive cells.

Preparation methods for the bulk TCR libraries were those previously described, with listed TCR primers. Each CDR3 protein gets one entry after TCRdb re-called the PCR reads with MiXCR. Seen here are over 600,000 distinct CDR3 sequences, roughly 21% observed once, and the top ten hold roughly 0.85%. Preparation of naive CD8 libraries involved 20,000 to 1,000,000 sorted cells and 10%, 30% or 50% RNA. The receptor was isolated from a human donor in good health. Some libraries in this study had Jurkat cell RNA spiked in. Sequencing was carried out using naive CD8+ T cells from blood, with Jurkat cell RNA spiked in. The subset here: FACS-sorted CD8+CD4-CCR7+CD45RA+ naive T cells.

In DNA, the CDR3 is TGTGCCAGCAGCGGGCTCGGGACCCAGGGGCCGTCCGGGGAGCTGTTTTTT. It is translated as CASSGLGTQGPSGELFF. J is TRBJ2-2 and V is TRBV9; tentatively, D is TRBD1 (6 bases). The germline gives CDR1 SGDLS, CDR2 YYNGEE. The CDR3 is made up of 17 amino acids. The V gene lost 3 bases and the J gene lost 6 bases, with 21 bases spanning the gap.